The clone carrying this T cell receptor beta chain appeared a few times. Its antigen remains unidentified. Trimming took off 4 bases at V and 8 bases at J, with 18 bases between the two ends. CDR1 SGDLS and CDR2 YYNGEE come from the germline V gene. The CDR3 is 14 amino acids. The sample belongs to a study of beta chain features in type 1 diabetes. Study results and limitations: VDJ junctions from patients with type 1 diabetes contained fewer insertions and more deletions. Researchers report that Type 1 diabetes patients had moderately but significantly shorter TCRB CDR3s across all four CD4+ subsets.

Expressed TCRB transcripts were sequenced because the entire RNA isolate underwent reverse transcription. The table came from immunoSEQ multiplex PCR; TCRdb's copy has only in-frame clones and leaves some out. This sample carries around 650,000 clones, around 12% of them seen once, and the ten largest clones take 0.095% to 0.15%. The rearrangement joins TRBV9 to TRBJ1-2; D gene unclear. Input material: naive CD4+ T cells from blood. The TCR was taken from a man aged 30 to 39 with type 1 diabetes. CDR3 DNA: TGTGCCAGCAGCCCACCGACATTCCCACAAGGCTACACCTTC. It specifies CASSPPTFPQGYTF.